These 10 T cell receptor beta chains came from one sample sequenced in a study of human CD8 memory T cell subsets. TCR beta was sequenced from UMI-tagged 5' RACE libraries. TCRdb reworked the 5' RACE reads into one entry per CDR3 protein, no DNA. The data show thousands of distinct CDR3 sequences, and the top ten clones hold 23%. The sequenced sample was CD8+ stem-like memory T cells (TSCM and TCM) sorted from PBMCs. Subset meaning: stem-like memory CD8 T cells (TSTEM), CCR7+ PD-1- TIGIT-. The receptor source for this set is a human donor in good health.

This chain joins TRBV13 and TRBJ2-2; the D call of TRBD1 rests on TCRdb alone, since no DNA is present to check it. There are 14 residues in the CDR3. Germline V gives CDR1 PRHDT, CDR2 FYEKMQ (reference sequence). The CDR3 protein is CASSPQGNTGELFF.

This clonotype is labeled medium-sized (0.01 to 0.1%) based on frequency. This sequence joins TRBV5-6 and TRBJ2-7; no DNA is available, so the TRBD2 call from TCRdb remains unchecked. Germline CDR1 SGHDT, CDR2 YYEEEE. The CDR3 spans 15 residues. CDR3 protein: CASSSPGLGGYEQYF.

The V gene is TRBV29-1, the J gene TRBJ2-1; TCRdb indicates TRBD2, and absent DNA this call remains unverified. Germline V gene lookup returns CDR1 SQVTM and CDR2 ANQGSEA. The CDR3 extends over 14 amino acids. This CDR3 reads CSVELARDYNEQFF.

This clonotype shows up as medium-sized by frequency. The rearrangement uses TRBV28 and TRBJ2-3. Germline values: CDR1 MDHEN, CDR2 SYDVKM. CDR3 size: 14 residues. CDR3 in amino acids: CASSLARRTDTQYF.

The chain recombines TRBV15 with TRBJ1-2; TCRdb's D call, TRBD1, is unchecked because there is no DNA. The germline gives CDR1 LNHNV, CDR2 YYDKDF (reference sequence). The CDR3 has 14 residues. The CDR3 reads CATSSYRTGAGYTF.

By frequency, this clonotype registers medium-sized. The chain recombines TRBV7-2 with TRBJ1-1; there is no DNA to check the TCRdb D call of TRBD1. Looked up from germline, CDR1 is SGHTA and CDR2 is FQGNSA. This CDR3 has 13 amino acids. CDR3 region: CASSLTGGTEAFF.

The rearrangement uses TRBV7-2 and TRBJ2-1; with no DNA, the TCRdb D assignment of TRBD2 cannot be verified. Germline CDR1 SGHTA, CDR2 FQGNSA. This CDR3 has 17 amino acids. The CDR3 loop is CASSFSRYETSSNEQFF.

This clonotype shows up as medium-sized (0.01 to 0.1%) by frequency. This chain links TRBV14 with TRBJ2-1; the D call of TRBD2 rests on TCRdb alone, since no DNA is present to check it. Germline CDR1 reads SGHDN; CDR2 reads FVKESK. This CDR3 has 16 residues. The CDR3 protein is CASSPPGGRMYNEQFF.

V and J are TRBV3-1 and TRBJ2-5; TCRdb gives TRBD2 as the D gene, but with no DNA this cannot be confirmed. The CDR3 is 16 amino acids. Germline CDR1 reads LGHDT; CDR2 reads YNNKEL (reference sequence). Here the CDR3 reads CASSQSAWTSDETQYF.

This chain joins TRBV12-3 or TRBV12-4 and TRBJ2-7; the D call of TRBD2 rests on TCRdb alone, since no DNA is present to check it. The CDR3 spans 14 residues. CDR3 region: CASRAAGGSPEQYF.